Listed below are T cell receptor beta chains from one sample, sequenced in a study of blood T cell repertoires in COVID-19. Only in-frame clones appear in the TCRdb table, and some are missing; sequencing was by immunoSEQ multiplex PCR. The sample lists about 100,000 clones; approximately 84% were seen once. Sequencing was carried out using peripheral blood. The receptor set was obtained from a man aged 25 to 40 in a cohort sampled during active COVID-19. Each CDR3 is given with its conserved first and last residue. The D gene is left open where the match is weak. Expanded clones get a size class; other rows say once, few or many, or leave the size out.

clone_size	v_call	j_call	d_call	cdr3_aa	cdr3_nt
-	TRBV18	TRBJ1-6	TRBD1	CASSLRRDRENSPLHF	TGTGCCAGCTCACTCCGCCGGGACAGGGAAAATTCACCCCTCCACTTT
-	TRBV6-5	TRBJ1-6	-	CASSPGQVYNSPLHF	TGTGCCAGCAGCCCGGGACAAGTGTATAATTCACCCCTCCACTTT
-	TRBV3-1/TRBV3-2	TRBJ1-1	-	CASSQGDRRNTEAFF	TGTGCCAGCAGCCAAGGAGACAGACGGAACACTGAAGCTTTCTTT
-	TRBV6-6	TRBJ2-3	-	CASSYGSSTDTQYF	TGTGCCAGCAGTTACGGTAGTAGCACAGATACGCAGTATTTT
-	TRBV5-1	TRBJ2-5	-	CASSLIGAVQETQYF	TGCGCCAGCAGCTTAATAGGGGCGGTCCAAGAGACCCAGTACTTC
-	TRBV10-3	TRBJ2-5	TRBD2	CAIKGGGSGETQYF	TGTGCCATCAAAGGCGGGGGGAGTGGGGAGACCCAGTACTTC
-	TRBV7-6	TRBJ1-1	-	CASSPAWRQNTEAFF	TGTGCCAGCAGCCCGGCGTGGAGGCAGAACACTGAAGCTTTCTTT
-	TRBV5-4	TRBJ2-5	-	CASSKSEAETQYF	TGTGCCAGCAGCAAATCGGAGGCAGAGACCCAGTACTTC
-	TRBV29-1	TRBJ1-1	-	CSVTGTLNTEAFF	TGCAGCGTAACGGGGACACTTAACACTGAAGCTTTCTTT
-	TRBV14	TRBJ1-2	-	CASSQTVNYGYTF	TGTGCCAGCAGCCAAACAGTTAACTATGGCTACACCTTC
-	TRBV19	TRBJ1-1	-	CASRRDTTEPRTEAFF	TGTGCCAGTAGGAGGGACACCACAGAACCCCGCACTGAAGCTTTCTTT
-	TRBV9	TRBJ2-3	TRBD1	CASSVRQGTSSSTDTQYF	TGTGCCAGCAGCGTCAGACAGGGGACGTCGTCTAGCACAGATACGCAGTATTTT
few	TRBV7-9	TRBJ2-7	TRBD2	CASSPGTRDEQYF	TGTGCCAGCAGCCCCGGGACTAGAGACGAGCAGTACTTC
-	TRBV5-1	TRBJ2-5	TRBD1	CASSLSFSFVFGRPGQTQETQYF	TGCGCCAGCAGCTTAAGTTTTTCCTTCGTTTTTGGTCGACCGGGACAGACCCAAGAGACCCAGTACTTC
once	TRBV12-5	TRBJ2-2	-	CASGLAGSMGELFF	TGTGCTAGTGGTTTGGCGGGGAGCATGGGGGAGCTGTTTTTT
-	TRBV2	TRBJ1-5	-	CASRSGRSGGNQPQHF	TGTGCCAGCAGGTCGGGTAGGAGCGGGGGCAATCAGCCCCAGCATTTT
-	TRBV29-1	TRBJ1-2	-	CSVLPGLYGYTF	TGCAGCGTTCTACCGGGTCTCTATGGCTACACCTTC
-	TRBV11-2	TRBJ2-7	-	CASSFPGVREQYF	TGTGCCAGCAGCTTTCCGGGAGTTAGGGAGCAGTACTTC
-	TRBV28	TRBJ1-3	TRBD1	CASRPPGQVGNTIYF	TGTGCCAGCAGACCCCCGGGACAGGTGGGAAACACCATATATTTT
-	TRBV4-1	TRBJ2-1	TRBD2	CASSHSPSGENPYNEQFF	TGCGCCAGCAGCCATAGTCCTAGCGGGGAAAACCCCTACAATGAGCAGTTCTTC
-	TRBV5-1	TRBJ2-3	-	CASSPIPGVPGDTQYF	TGCGCCAGCAGCCCCATCCCGGGGGTCCCCGGGGATACGCAGTATTTT
few	TRBV5-6	TRBJ1-5	-	CASSRAGAHGQPQHF	TGTGCCAGCAGTCGTGCGGGGGCGCATGGTCAGCCCCAGCATTTT
-	TRBV6-5	TRBJ2-7	TRBD1	CASSTGTESYEQYF	TGTGCCAGCAGTACCGGGACAGAGTCCTACGAGCAGTACTTC
-	TRBV6-2/TRBV6-3	TRBJ1-5	TRBD1	CASSYGTDNQPQHF	TGTGCCAGCAGTTACGGGACAGACAATCAGCCCCAGCATTTT
-	TRBV10-3	TRBJ1-5	-	CAISEQGSNQPQHF	TGTGCCATCAGCGAACAGGGAAGCAACCAGCCCCAGCATTTT
-	TRBV3-1/TRBV3-2	TRBJ2-1	-	CATSPGRGEQFF	TGTGCCACCTCCCCAGGGCGGGGCGAGCAGTTCTTC
-	TRBV29-1	TRBJ2-2	TRBD1	CSVDKGTGNTGELFF	TGCAGCGTTGATAAGGGGACAGGGAACACCGGGGAGCTGTTTTTT
-	TRBV2	TRBJ2-3	TRBD1	CASRIQGVGTDTQYF	TGTGCCAGCAGAATACAGGGGGTGGGCACAGATACGCAGTATTTT
-	TRBV3-1/TRBV3-2	TRBJ2-5	-	CASSLSASEETQYF	TGTGCCAGCAGCCTAAGCGCGTCAGAAGAGACCCAGTACTTC